This is a list of T cell receptor beta chains from one sample in a study of blood T cells in healthy people across ages. TCRdb called the 5' RACE reads again in MiXCR, with one record for every CDR3 protein. The data hold about 1.7 million distinct CDR3 sequences, with under 30% observed a single time. Sequences were obtained from blood. The receptors stem from a woman in her thirties in good health. Both conserved end residues are part of each CDR3. A D gene is named only where the DNA matches it firmly. Some rows mark clone size as missing; the rest say once, few, many or name a class of expanded clone.

CDR3 DNA: TGCAGTGCTCCCAGGGACAGGGGCTCCTACGAGCAGTACTTC
CDR3 protein: CSAPRDRGSYEQYF
D gene: TRBD1
V gene: TRBV20-1
J gene: TRBJ2-7
clone size: few

CDR3 DNA: TGCAGTGCTGACCGTCGAGACAGGGGTGGGAATGAGCAGTTCTTC
CDR3 protein: CSADRRDRGGNEQFF
D gene: TRBD1
V gene: TRBV20-1
J gene: TRBJ2-1
clone size: NA

CDR3 DNA: TGCGCCAGCAGCTCCGACCCGGAGGAGCAGTTCTTC
CDR3 protein: CASSSDPEEQFF
D gene: NA
V gene: TRBV4-1
J gene: TRBJ2-1
clone size: few

CDR3 DNA: TGTGCCAGCAGCCAAGTTAGGGCATACAATGAGCAGTTCTTC
CDR3 protein: CASSQVRAYNEQFF
D gene: NA
V gene: TRBV3-1
J gene: TRBJ2-1
clone size: NA

CDR3 DNA: TGCGCCAGCAGCCGAGTACGGGGAGGAGATCAGCCCCAGCATTTT
CDR3 protein: CASSRVRGGDQPQHF
D gene: NA
V gene: TRBV4-1
J gene: TRBJ1-5
clone size: few

CDR3 DNA: TGCGCCAGCACCTACAGGGGGCGAACTAATGAAAAACTGTTTTTT
CDR3 protein: CASTYRGRTNEKLFF
D gene: TRBD1
V gene: TRBV5-1
J gene: TRBJ1-4
clone size: NA

CDR3 DNA: TGTGCCAGCAGCCCCACGGGACAGGGTTACAATGAGCAGTTCTTC
CDR3 protein: CASSPTGQGYNEQFF
D gene: TRBD1
V gene: TRBV14
J gene: TRBJ2-1
clone size: many

CDR3 DNA: TGTGCCAGCAGCCAGAGGACAGGGATTGACAATGAGCAGTTCTTC
CDR3 protein: CASSQRTGIDNEQFF
D gene: TRBD1
V gene: TRBV14
J gene: TRBJ2-1
clone size: NA

CDR3 DNA: TGTGCCAGCAGTTTAGGGACGAACTATGGCTACACCTTC
CDR3 protein: CASSLGTNYGYTF
D gene: NA
V gene: TRBV5-1
J gene: TRBJ1-2
clone size: many

CDR3 DNA: TGCGCCAGCAGCTTGGGCTGGCAGACCCAAGAGACCCAGTACTTC
CDR3 protein: CASSLGWQTQETQYF
D gene: NA
V gene: TRBV5-1
J gene: TRBJ2-5
clone size: NA

CDR3 DNA: TGCGCCAGCAGCTCCTCCGGACAGGGGGTGGACTACGAGCAGTACTTC
CDR3 protein: CASSSSGQGVDYEQYF
D gene: TRBD1
V gene: TRBV5-1
J gene: TRBJ2-7
clone size: many

CDR3 DNA: TGCAGTGCCCGAACCCAGGGGGCAGCCAAAAACATTCAGTACTTC
CDR3 protein: CSARTQGAAKNIQYF
D gene: TRBD1
V gene: TRBV20-1
J gene: TRBJ2-4
clone size: NA

CDR3 DNA: TGTGCCAGCAGCTTAAGGGCAGGATGGGAGACCCAGTACTTC
CDR3 protein: CASSLRAGWETQYF
D gene: NA
V gene: TRBV7-2
J gene: TRBJ2-5
clone size: few

CDR3 DNA: TGTGCCAGCAGGATAGCTGAGAGAGAGACCCAGTACTTC
CDR3 protein: CASRIAERETQYF
D gene: NA
V gene: TRBV6-6
J gene: TRBJ2-5
clone size: many

CDR3 DNA: TGTGCCAGCAGTGAGGGGTTGGGCATCTCGAGCTCCTACGAGCAGTACTTC
CDR3 protein: CASSEGLGISSSYEQYF
D gene: NA
V gene: TRBV6-1
J gene: TRBJ2-7
clone size: NA

CDR3 DNA: TGTGCCAGCAGGGGGGGAGGGAACACTGAAGCTTTCTTT
CDR3 protein: CASRGGGNTEAFF
D gene: NA
V gene: TRBV6-5
J gene: TRBJ1-1
clone size: many

CDR3 DNA: TGTGCCAGCTCACCATTATCGGGGGCGCGATCTGAAGCTTTCTTT
CDR3 protein: CASSPLSGARSEAFF
D gene: NA
V gene: TRBV18
J gene: TRBJ1-1
clone size: NA

CDR3 DNA: TGCAGCGTTGTCCGGACTTCCCAAGAGACCCAGTACTTC
CDR3 protein: CSVVRTSQETQYF
D gene: NA
V gene: TRBV29-1
J gene: TRBJ2-5
clone size: many

CDR3 DNA: TGCGCCAGCAGCTCCACTAGCGGGGGTAACAATGAGCAGGTCTTC
CDR3 protein: CASSSTSGGNNEQVF
D gene: TRBD2
V gene: TRBV4-1
J gene: TRBJ2-1
clone size: NA

CDR3 DNA: TGTGCCATCAAAGCGGTTTTGGGTTCCGACGAGCAGTACTTC
CDR3 protein: CAIKAVLGSDEQYF
D gene: NA
V gene: TRBV10-3
J gene: TRBJ2-7
clone size: NA

CDR3 DNA: TGTGCCAGCAGTTTAGCCCTCAGGTATAGCGGCTCCTACAATGAGCAGTTCTTC
CDR3 protein: CASSLALRYSGSYNEQFF
D gene: NA
V gene: TRBV12-3/TRBV12-4
J gene: TRBJ2-1
clone size: NA

CDR3 DNA: TGTGCCAGCTCACCACTGGGGGAAGCGGTCACAGATACGCAGTATTTT
CDR3 protein: CASSPLGEAVTDTQYF
D gene: NA
V gene: TRBV18
J gene: TRBJ2-3
clone size: NA

CDR3 DNA: TGTGCCAGCAGACGGGGACAGGGGGTTAATAGCAATCAGCCCCAGCATTTT
CDR3 protein: CASRRGQGVNSNQPQHF
D gene: TRBD1
V gene: TRBV12-3/TRBV12-4
J gene: TRBJ1-5
clone size: NA

CDR3 DNA: TGTGCCACCAGCCCTTGGGTAGGGGCCCGCACAGATACGCAGTATTTT
CDR3 protein: CATSPWVGARTDTQYF
D gene: NA
V gene: TRBV15
J gene: TRBJ2-3
clone size: NA

CDR3 DNA: TGTGCCAGCAGAGAGGCGACAGGGGGCCCCACAAGTGAGCAGTTCTTC
CDR3 protein: CASREATGGPTSEQFF
D gene: TRBD1
V gene: TRBV6-6
J gene: TRBJ2-1
clone size: NA

CDR3 DNA: TGTGCCAGCAGCGTGGAGGGGGGGCTCGGCACCGGGGAGCTGTTTTTT
CDR3 protein: CASSVEGGLGTGELFF
D gene: NA
V gene: TRBV11-2
J gene: TRBJ2-2
clone size: few

CDR3 DNA: TGCGCCAGCAGCTCGGGGGTTGGGGCCACTGAAGCTTTCTTT
CDR3 protein: CASSSGVGATEAFF
D gene: NA
V gene: TRBV5-1
J gene: TRBJ1-1
clone size: NA

CDR3 DNA: TGCAGTGCTAGGGACCGGACTAGCGGGGTTAACGAGCAGTACTTC
CDR3 protein: CSARDRTSGVNEQYF
D gene: TRBD2
V gene: TRBV20-1
J gene: TRBJ2-7
clone size: NA

CDR3 DNA: TGCGCCACCAGCAGAGCTCCTATACAGGGAGATGAGCAGTACTTC
CDR3 protein: CATSRAPIQGDEQYF
D gene: NA
V gene: TRBV15
J gene: TRBJ2-5
clone size: NA

CDR3 DNA: TGTGCCAGCAGCCTAGCGGGAGAGGGCAATGAGCAGTTCTTC
CDR3 protein: CASSLAGEGNEQFF
D gene: TRBD2
V gene: TRBV7-9
J gene: TRBJ2-1
clone size: few

CDR3 DNA: TGCAGCGTTCTGAGAGGGGAGACCCAGTACTTC
CDR3 protein: CSVLRGETQYF
D gene: NA
V gene: TRBV29-1
J gene: TRBJ2-5
clone size: NA

CDR3 DNA: TGTACCAGCGGGACAGGGAATTGGAATGAGCAGTTCTTC
CDR3 protein: CTSGTGNWNEQFF
D gene: TRBD1
V gene: TRBV6-6
J gene: TRBJ2-1
clone size: few